The entry that follows covers one TCR beta chain sequence. Its target is unknown. Researchers ran the PCR with 60 Vbeta and 13 Jbeta primers. The assay was immunoSEQ multiplex PCR, and TCRdb's table has in-frame clones only and misses some. The top ten clones hold 1.5% of a sample with some 110,000 clones, approximately 72% of them seen once. Trimming stripped 1 base from V and 3 bases from J, with 8 bases between. CDR1 SGHDT and CDR2 YYEEEE come from the germline V gene. This CDR3 is built from 14 residues. This sample is drawn from a study of cytomegalovirus exposure and HLA in healthy donors. Study as a whole: Within an early data release were about 80 million unique TCRs drawn from HLA-typed donors.

The study, taken as a whole, reports: Clonal expansion, a later analysis showed, was greater in HLA-associated TCR beta chains than in equally common others.

Sequencing was performed on PBMCs. V usage is TRBV5-6 and J usage is TRBJ2-1; TRBD1 might be the D (5 bases). This receptor was identified in a man aged 18 to 30 in good health and CMV-seronegative. In nucleotides, the CDR3 is TGTGCCAGCAGCTTGCGGCAGGGCTACAATGAGCAGTTCTTC. It is translated as CASSLRQGYNEQFF. The whole variable domain, remainder taken from reference TRBV5-6 and TRBJ2-1, is DAGVTQSPTHLIKTRGQQVTLRCSPKSGHDTVSWYQQALGQGPQFIFQYYEEEERQRGNFPDRFSGHQFPNYSSELNVNALLLGDSALYLCASSLRQGYNEQFFGPGTRLTVL.